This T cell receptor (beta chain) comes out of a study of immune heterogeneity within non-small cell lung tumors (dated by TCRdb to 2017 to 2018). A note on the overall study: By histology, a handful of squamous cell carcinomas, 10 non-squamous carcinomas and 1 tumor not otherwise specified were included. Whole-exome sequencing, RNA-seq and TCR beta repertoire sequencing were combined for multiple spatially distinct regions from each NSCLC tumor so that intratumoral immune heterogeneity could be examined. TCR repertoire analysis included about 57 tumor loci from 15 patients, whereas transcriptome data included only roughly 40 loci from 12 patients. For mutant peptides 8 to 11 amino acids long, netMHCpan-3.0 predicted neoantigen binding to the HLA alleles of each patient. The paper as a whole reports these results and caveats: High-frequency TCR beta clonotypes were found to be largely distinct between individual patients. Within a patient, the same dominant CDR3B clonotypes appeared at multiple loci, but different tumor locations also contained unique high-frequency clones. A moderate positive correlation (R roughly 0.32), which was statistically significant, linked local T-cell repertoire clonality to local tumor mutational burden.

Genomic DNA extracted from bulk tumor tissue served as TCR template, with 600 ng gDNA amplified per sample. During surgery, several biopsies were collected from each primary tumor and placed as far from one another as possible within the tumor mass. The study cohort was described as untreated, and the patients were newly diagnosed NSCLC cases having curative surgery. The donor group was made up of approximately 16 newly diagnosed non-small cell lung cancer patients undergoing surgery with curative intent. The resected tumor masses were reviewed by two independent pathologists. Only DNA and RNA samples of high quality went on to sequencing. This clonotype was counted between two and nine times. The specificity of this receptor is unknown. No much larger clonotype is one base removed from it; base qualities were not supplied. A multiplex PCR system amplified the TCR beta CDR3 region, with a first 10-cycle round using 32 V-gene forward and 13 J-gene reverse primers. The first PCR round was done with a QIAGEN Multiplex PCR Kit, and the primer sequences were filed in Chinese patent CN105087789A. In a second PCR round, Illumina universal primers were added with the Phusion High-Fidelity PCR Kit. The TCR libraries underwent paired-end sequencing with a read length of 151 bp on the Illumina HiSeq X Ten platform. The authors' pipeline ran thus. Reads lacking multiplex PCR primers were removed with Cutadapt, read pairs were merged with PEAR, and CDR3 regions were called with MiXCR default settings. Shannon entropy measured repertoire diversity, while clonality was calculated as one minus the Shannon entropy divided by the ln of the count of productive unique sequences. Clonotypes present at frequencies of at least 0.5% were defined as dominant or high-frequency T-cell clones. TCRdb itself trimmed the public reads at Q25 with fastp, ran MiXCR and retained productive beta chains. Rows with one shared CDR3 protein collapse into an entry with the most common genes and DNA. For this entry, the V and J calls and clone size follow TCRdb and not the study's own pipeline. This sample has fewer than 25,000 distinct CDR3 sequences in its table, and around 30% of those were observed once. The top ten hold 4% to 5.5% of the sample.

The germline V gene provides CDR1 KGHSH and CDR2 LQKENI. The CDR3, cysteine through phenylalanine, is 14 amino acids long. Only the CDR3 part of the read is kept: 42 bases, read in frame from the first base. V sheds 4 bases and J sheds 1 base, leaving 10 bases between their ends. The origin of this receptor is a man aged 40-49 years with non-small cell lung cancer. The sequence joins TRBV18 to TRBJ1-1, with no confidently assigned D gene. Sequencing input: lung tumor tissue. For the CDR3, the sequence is CASSRGPGNTEAFF. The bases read TGTGCCAGCTCACGCGGACCGGGGAACACTGAAGCTTTCTTT.